There are a few counts of the clone carrying this TCR beta chain. Germline-derived CDR1 and CDR2 are MNHEY and SVGEGT. This CDR3 has 13 amino acids. Trimming took 2 bases from V and 5 from J, leaving 9 bases between them. This record comes from a study of regulatory T cells in long-lasting Graves disease. According to the study, TCR beta libraries were built with iRepertoire HTBI primers and CDR3-region Arm-PCR. TCRdb reprocessed the multiplex PCR reads via MiXCR and lists one record per CDR3 protein. The sample includes 400,000 to 500,000 distinct CDR3 sequences, 14% to 15% seen only once; the top ten take about a sixth. Specified time point: newly diagnosed GD, antithyroid drugs for less than 3 months. PBMCs provided the RNA from which the TCR library was made. The data were also submitted as part of a second study, on T cells in Graves' hyperthyroidism and ophthalmopathy.

This chain joins TRBV6-2 or TRBV6-3 and TRBJ1-1; TRBD1 is a possible D gene (5 bases). Sequencing used peripheral blood mononuclear cells (PBMCs), obtained at new diagnosis, from a patient treated with antithyroid drugs. The source of this sequence is a woman aged 25 to 45 with Graves disease. CDR3 sequence reads: CASSYQGFTEAFF. DNA for the CDR3: TGTGCCAGCAGTTACCAGGGTTTTACTGAAGCTTTCTTT.